This passage covers 5 T cell receptor beta chains from one sample sequenced in a study of ipilimumab plus nivolumab after autologous stem cell transplantation. Method: immunoSEQ multiplex PCR; TCRdb's copy keeps in-frame clones and lacks some. The sample yields more than 15,000 clones, roughly 84% seen once. The material sequenced was PBMCs, taken in a trial of ipilimumab plus nivolumab as post-transplant consolidation. These receptors all stem from a male donor with diffuse large B-cell lymphoma.

The chain is built from TRBV2 and TRBJ1-1; unclear D gene. CDR1 SNHLY and CDR2 FYNNEI come from the germline V gene. Trimming took off 7 bases at V and 1 base at J, with 10 bases between the two ends. The CDR3 contains 13 residues. The CDR3 loop reads CASNQDGNTEAFF. CDR3 in DNA: TGTGCCAGCAATCAGGACGGGAACACTGAAGCTTTCTTT.

This clone has just a few counts. This rearrangement joins TRBV5-4 to TRBJ1-2; 7 bases are a match to TRBD1. The CDR3 loop spans 13 amino acids. CDR1 and CDR2 from the germline V gene are SGHNT and YYREEE (reference sequence). J was trimmed by 2 bases and V by 2 bases; bases with no gene match: 0. The CDR3 reads CASSLQGNYGYTF. CDR3 bases: TGTGCCAGCAGCTTACAGGGGAACTATGGCTACACCTTC.

V gene TRBV2 combines with J gene TRBJ2-7, with no clear D. The CDR3 contains 13 residues. Germline CDR1 is SNHLY and CDR2 is FYNNEI. Trimming cost V 5 bases and J 3 bases, with 11 bases left between them. The CDR3 DNA is TGTGCCAGCAGTACAGAAGGAAGCTACGAGCAGTACTTC. Translated: CASSTEGSYEQYF.

The CDR3: CASSPTTGELFF. CDR3 in DNA: TGTGCCAGCAGCCCGACAACCGGGGAGCTGTTTTTT. The V gene is TRBV14, the J gene TRBJ2-2, with D unclear. CDR1 SGHDN and CDR2 FVKESK come from the germline V gene. The CDR3 totals 12 residues. Trimming removed 4 bases at V and 5 bases at J, with 5 bases between.

The chain couples TRBV1 to TRBJ2-1; the tabulated D call, TRBD2, remains unverified against the DNA. TRBV1 is labeled a pseudogene. The CDR3 runs 15 residues. The CDR3 reads CTSSQVCGRGDEQFF. The DNA for the CDR3 is TGCACCAGCAGCCAAGTTTGCGGGAGAGGAGATGAGCAGTTCTTC.